This TCR beta chain appears in the sequencing data of a study of T cell changes during pregnancy in multiple sclerosis. In this sample, this clone turned up once. Repertoires were generated with immunoSEQ multiplex PCR, while TCRdb's copy carries only in-frame clones and drops some. Of 39,000 or so clones detected, 80% to 95% appear once; the ten largest clones hold 8% to 10%. With 4 bases removed from V and 3 bases from J, the gap between germline ends came to 17 bases. Germline CDR1 SGDLS, CDR2 YYNGEE. The CDR3 is 15 amino acids. Sequencing was performed on CD8+ T cells from peripheral blood mononuclear cells, taken in the first trimester of pregnancy. The chain couples TRBV9 to TRBJ2-7; D is possibly TRBD2 (6 bases). This clonotype was obtained from a female donor with multiple sclerosis, enrolled in a pregnancy study. This CDR3 reads CASSPPWGGVYEQYF. The CDR3 DNA follows: TGTGCCAGCAGCCCCCCCTGGGGCGGGGTCTACGAGCAGTACTTC.